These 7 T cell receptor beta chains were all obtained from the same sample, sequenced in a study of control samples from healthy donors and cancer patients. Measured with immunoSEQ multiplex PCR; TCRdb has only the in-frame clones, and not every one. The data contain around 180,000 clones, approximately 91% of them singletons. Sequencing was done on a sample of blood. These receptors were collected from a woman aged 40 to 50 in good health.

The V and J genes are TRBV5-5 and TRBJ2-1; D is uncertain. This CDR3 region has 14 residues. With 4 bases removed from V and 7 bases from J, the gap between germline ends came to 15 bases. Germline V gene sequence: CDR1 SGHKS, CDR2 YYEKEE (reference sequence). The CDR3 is CASSTTLGKNEQFF. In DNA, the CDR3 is TGTGCCAGCAGCACCACCTTGGGGAAAAATGAGCAGTTCTTC. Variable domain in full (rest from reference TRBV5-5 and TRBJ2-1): DAGVTQSPTHLIKTRGQQVTLRCSPISGHKSVSWYQQVLGQGPQFIFQYYEKEERGRGNFPDRFSARQFPNYSSELNVNALLLGDSALYLCASSTTLGKNEQFFGPGTRLTVL.

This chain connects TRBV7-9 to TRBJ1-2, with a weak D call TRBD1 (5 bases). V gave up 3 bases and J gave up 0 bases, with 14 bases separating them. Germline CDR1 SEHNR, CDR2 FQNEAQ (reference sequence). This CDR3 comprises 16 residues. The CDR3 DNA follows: TGTGCCAGCAGCTTGGGCAGGGCGGAAGCTAACTATGGCTACACCTTC. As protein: CASSLGRAEANYGYTF.

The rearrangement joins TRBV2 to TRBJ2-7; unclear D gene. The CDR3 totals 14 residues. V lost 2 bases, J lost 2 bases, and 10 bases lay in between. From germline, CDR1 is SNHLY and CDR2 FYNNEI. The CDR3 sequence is CASSERVKPYEQYF. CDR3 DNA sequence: TGTGCCAGCAGTGAACGCGTCAAGCCCTACGAGCAGTACTTC.

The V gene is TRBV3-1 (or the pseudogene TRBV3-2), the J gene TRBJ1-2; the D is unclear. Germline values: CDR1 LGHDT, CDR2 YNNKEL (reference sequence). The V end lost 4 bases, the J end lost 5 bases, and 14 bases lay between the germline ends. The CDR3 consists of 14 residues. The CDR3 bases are TGTGCCAGCAGCCCTCGGGCGTTAGGGTATGGCTACACCTTC. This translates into CASSPRALGYGYTF.

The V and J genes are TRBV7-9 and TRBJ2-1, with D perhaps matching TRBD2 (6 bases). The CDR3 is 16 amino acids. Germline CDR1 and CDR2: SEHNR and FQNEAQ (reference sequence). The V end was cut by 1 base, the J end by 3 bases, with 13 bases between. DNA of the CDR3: TGTGCCAGCAGCTTAGGTGCAGGGAGGATCTACAATGAGCAGTTCTTC. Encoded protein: CASSLGAGRIYNEQFF.

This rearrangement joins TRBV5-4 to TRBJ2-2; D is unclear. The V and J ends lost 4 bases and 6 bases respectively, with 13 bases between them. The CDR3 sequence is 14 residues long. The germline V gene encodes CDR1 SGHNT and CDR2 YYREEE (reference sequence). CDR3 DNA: TGTGCCAGCAGCCTGGGTCCGGGCCCCGGGGAGCTGTTTTTT. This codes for CASSLGPGPGELFF.

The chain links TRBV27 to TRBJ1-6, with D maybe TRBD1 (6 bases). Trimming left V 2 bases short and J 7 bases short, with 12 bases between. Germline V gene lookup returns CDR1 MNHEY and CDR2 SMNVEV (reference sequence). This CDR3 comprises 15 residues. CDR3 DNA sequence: TGTGCCAGCAGTTTAGGGGCAGGGGTGAATTCACCCCTCCACTTT. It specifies CASSLGAGVNSPLHF.